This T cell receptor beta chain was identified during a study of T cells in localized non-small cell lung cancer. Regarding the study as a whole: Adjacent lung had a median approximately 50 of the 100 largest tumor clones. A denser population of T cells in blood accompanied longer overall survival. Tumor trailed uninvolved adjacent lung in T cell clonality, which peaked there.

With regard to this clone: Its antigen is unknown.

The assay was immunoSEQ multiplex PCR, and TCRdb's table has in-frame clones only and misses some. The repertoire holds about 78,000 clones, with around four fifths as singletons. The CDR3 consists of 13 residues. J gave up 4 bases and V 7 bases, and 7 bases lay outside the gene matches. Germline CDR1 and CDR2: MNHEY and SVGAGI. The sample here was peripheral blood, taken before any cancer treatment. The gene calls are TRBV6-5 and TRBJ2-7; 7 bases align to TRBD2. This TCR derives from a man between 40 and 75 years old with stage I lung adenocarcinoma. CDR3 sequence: CASTGGGVYEQYF. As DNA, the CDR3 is TGTGCCAGCACCGGCGGGGGAGTATACGAGCAGTACTTC.